The clone carrying this TCR beta chain has just a few counts. The sample contains more than one DNA sequence encoding this CDR3. In the original processing: Reference gene primer amplification in the assay estimated nucleated cell counts. Sequencing was performed with immunoSEQ multiplex PCR; in TCRdb, only in-frame clones are kept and a portion is missing. V and J calls and clone size come straight from that table; D and trimming were deduced from the DNA. The sample holds fewer than 200,000 clones, approximately 79% seen once. Looked up from germline, CDR1 is MNHEY and CDR2 is SVGAGI. This CDR3 has 13 amino acids. The trim removed 7 bases at V and 4 bases at J, leaving 5 bases unmatched. These data belong to a study of blood T cell repertoires in COVID-19.

The sample comprised PBMCs or T cells enriched from blood (not recorded which). The source is a woman between 65 and 79 years old in a cohort exposed to, infected with or recovered from COVID-19 (not recorded which). The chain carries TRBV6-5 and TRBJ2-7, with TRBD1 matching 9 bases. The CDR3 bases are TGTGCCAGCACCGGGACAGGGTTATACGAGCAGTACTTC. Its protein is CASTGTGLYEQYF.